Detailed here is one T cell receptor (beta chain). These data come from a study of blood T cell repertoires in COVID-19. CDR1 is MNHNS and CDR2 is SASEGT in the germline V gene. The CDR3 loop spans 16 amino acids. V gave up 0 bases and J gave up 5 bases, with 16 bases separating them. As processed by the authors: Amplification with reference gene primers provided the estimates of nucleated cell counts. Libraries were prepared by immunoSEQ multiplex PCR; TCRdb keeps only in-frame clonotypes and omits some of them. That table is the source of V, J and clone size, and D and trimming were worked out from the DNA. The sample includes tens of thousands of clones, 80% of them seen just once.

The receptor comes from a woman in her 70s with acute or convalescent COVID-19. Sequenced material: peripheral blood. This chain joins TRBV6-1 and TRBJ1-2; a possible D gene is TRBD1 (5 bases). DNA for the CDR3: TGTGCCAGCAGTGAAGCGGGGCTGGGGATTCCTTATGGCTACACCTTC. Translation gives CASSEAGLGIPYGYTF.